Following are 10 T cell receptor beta chains from one sample sequenced in a study of CD8 T cells in Susac syndrome. Random-hexamer reverse transcription was applied to about 0.5 to 1 ug RNA. One entry per CDR3 protein results from TCRdb running MiXCR on the immunoSEQ multiplex PCR reads. The table has a few hundred thousand distinct CDR3 sequences, around 85% seen once. Input material: CD8+ T cells from PBMCs. Receptor source: a human donor with multiple sclerosis.

J is TRBJ1-1 and V is TRBV2; D not certain. The germline V gene has CDR1 SNHLY and CDR2 FYNNEI. V was pared by 3 bases and J by 4 bases, with 9 bases between. This CDR3 has 13 amino acids. The CDR3 coding sequence is TGTGCCAGCAGTGAGGTGGATTTCACTGAAGCTTTCTTT. The encoded protein is CASSEVDFTEAFF.

V gene TRBV9 combines with J gene TRBJ2-7; D possibly corresponds to TRBD2 (6 bases). CDR3 size: 16 residues. V lost 3 bases to trimming and J lost 5 bases, with 21 bases between them. Germline CDR1 SGDLS, CDR2 YYNGEE. For the CDR3, the DNA is TGTGCCAGCAGCGCCCGGGACGGCCTAGCGCGGAACGAGCAGTACTTC. It is translated as CASSARDGLARNEQYF. The full variable domain, its missing parts supplied by reference TRBV9 and TRBJ2-7, is DSGVTQTPKHLITATGQRVTLRCSPRSGDLSVYWYQQSLDQGLQFLIQYYNGEERAKGNILERFSAQQFPDLHSELNLSSLELGDSALYFCASSARDGLARNEQYFGPGTRLTVT.

This chain connects TRBV11-2 to TRBJ2-7; 7 bases fit TRBD2. J was trimmed by 2 bases and V by 4 bases; bases with no gene match: 17. CDR3 length: 18 residues. Germline V gives CDR1 SGHAT, CDR2 FQNNGV. The CDR3 here is CASSSLPLEGGRTYEQYF. CDR3 DNA: TGTGCCAGCAGCTCCCTCCCCCTCGAGGGAGGGCGGACCTACGAGCAGTACTTC.

The J gene is TRBJ2-1, the V gene TRBV30; no reliable D call. Looked up from germline, CDR1 is GTSNPN and CDR2 is SVGIG (reference sequence). The V end lost 5 bases, the J end lost 0 bases, and 11 bases lay between the germline ends. The CDR3 length is 14 residues. CDR3 in DNA: TGTGCCTGGGAACAACTTAGCTCCTACAATGAGCAGTTCTTC. Its translation is CAWEQLSSYNEQFF.

This chain connects TRBV29-1 to TRBJ2-7, with D maybe TRBD2 (6 bases). Germline CDR1 reads SQVTM; CDR2 reads ANQGSEA. This CDR3 contains 16 residues. With 0 bases removed from V and 1 base from J, the gap between germline ends came to 16 bases. This chain's CDR3 is CSVEEIKMGGSYEQYF. The CDR3 DNA reads TGCAGCGTTGAAGAAATCAAGATGGGAGGTTCCTACGAGCAGTACTTC.

This chain joins TRBV10-3 and TRBJ1-1; D gene uncertain. The V gene lost 4 bases and the J gene lost 2 bases, with 5 bases spanning the gap. The CDR3 spans 12 residues. Germline V gene lookup returns CDR1 ENHRY and CDR2 SYGVKD. The CDR3 is CAISATNTEAFF. CDR3 sequence (DNA): TGTGCCATCAGTGCAACCAACACTGAAGCTTTCTTT.

The chain combines TRBV15 with TRBJ2-7; no definite D call. CDR1 is LNHNV and CDR2 is YYDKDF in the germline V gene (reference sequence). V was cut by 1 base and J by 3 bases, with 13 bases left in between. The CDR3 consists of 15 residues. As DNA, the CDR3 is TGTGCCACCAGCAGAGGCCAATCTGACGGCTACGAGCAGTACTTC. Protein sequence: CATSRGQSDGYEQYF.

This sequence joins TRBV2 and TRBJ2-7; no reliable D call. The CDR3 sequence is 12 residues long. Germline assignment: CDR1 SNHLY and CDR2 FYNNEI. Trimming cost V 6 bases and J 3 bases, with 9 bases left between them. CDR3 amino acids: CASSSELYEQYF. The CDR3 coding sequence is TGTGCCAGCAGCAGCGAACTCTACGAGCAGTACTTC.

This sequence joins TRBV29-1 and TRBJ2-7; possible D gene TRBD1, 5 bases. CDR3 size: 13 residues. Germline V gene data show CDR1 as SQVTM and CDR2 as ANQGSEA. The V and J ends lost 6 bases and 0 bases respectively, with 12 bases between them. CDR3 protein: CSVRRANSYEQYF. The CDR3 DNA sequence: TGCAGCGTCCGCAGGGCTAACTCCTACGAGCAGTACTTC.

The V gene is TRBV14, the J gene TRBJ1-1; D is ambiguous. The CDR3 loop spans 13 amino acids. V was shortened by 0 bases and J by 7 bases, with 9 bases between the two germline ends. Looked up from germline, CDR1 is SGHDN and CDR2 is FVKESK. CDR3 bases: TGTGCCAGCAGCCAAGAGAGCTCGATTGAAGCTTTCTTT. Translating it yields CASSQESSIEAFF. The full variable domain, completed using reference TRBV14 and TRBJ1-1, is EAGVTQFPSHSVIEKGQTVTLRCDPISGHDNLYWYRRVMGKEIKFLLHFVKESKQDESGMPNNRFLAERTGGTYSTLKVQPAELEDSGVYFCASSQESSIEAFFGQGTRLTVV.